The 31 T cell receptor beta chains listed next were all sequenced from one sample in a study of T cells in Graves' hyperthyroidism and ophthalmopathy. Amplified TCR beta CDR3 regions derived from RNA transcripts. The HTBI set primed first-round TCR CDR3 RT-PCR. Each CDR3 protein is one row after TCRdb ran MiXCR on the multiplex PCR reads. The profile shows approximately 380,000 distinct CDR3 sequences, about 19% of them singletons. Material: blood. All receptors come from a woman under 30 with Graves' hyperthyroidism.

Ten or more counts support this clonotype. A single base separates this from a much larger clone, so it may be a read error. This chain links TRBV10-1 with TRBJ2-2; 7 nucleotides align to TRBD1. The CDR3 loop spans 15 amino acids. CDR1 is WNHNN, CDR2 SYGVQD, per germline (reference sequence). The CDR3: CASSSGQRPDGELVF. DNA for the CDR3: TGCGCCAGCAGTTCGGGACAGAGGCCCGACGGGGAGCTGGTTTTT.

The rearrangement links TRBV7-2 to TRBJ1-3; D is ambiguous. Per the germline V gene, CDR1 is SGHTA and CDR2 is FQGNSA. This CDR3 is 14 amino acids long. V lost 7 bases, J lost 1 base, and 11 bases lay in between. In DNA form, the CDR3 reads TGTGCCAGCACCCCTCTGGGGTCTGGAAACACCATATATTTT. Translation gives CASTPLGSGNTIYF.

This clonotype was found many times. This rearrangement joins TRBV2 to TRBJ1-3; D gene unclear. The CDR3 spans 14 residues. V lost 7 bases, J lost 4 bases, and 14 bases lay in between. Germline lookup yields CDR1 SNHLY and CDR2 FYNNEI. The chain's CDR3 is CASTQLPQGNTIYF. The CDR3 bases are TGTGCCAGCACCCAACTACCACAGGGAAACACCATATATTTT.

The genes are TRBV20-1 and TRBJ2-3; 9 bases fit TRBD2. V was pared by 0 bases and J by 2 bases, with 3 bases of the junction left unmatched. Germline CDR1 and CDR2: DFQATT and SNEGSKA (reference sequence). The CDR3 has 15 amino acids. The CDR3 is CSARDPSGVTDTQYF. In DNA form, the CDR3 reads TGCAGTGCTAGAGATCCTAGCGGGGTCACAGATACGCAGTATTTT.

This clonotype was detected ten times or more. The gene calls are TRBV11-2 and TRBJ1-1; the D is unclear. Germline assignment: CDR1 SGHAT and CDR2 FQNNGV. The CDR3 has 12 amino acids. V lost 0 bases to trimming and J lost 3 bases, with 2 bases between them. The CDR3 bases are TGTGCCAGCAGCTTAGATTACACTGAAGCTTTCTTT. It translates to CASSLDYTEAFF.

This clonotype has a count of ten or more. The chain uses TRBV20-1 and TRBJ1-1; 8 bases line up with TRBD1. Germline assignment: CDR1 DFQATT and CDR2 SNEGSKA (reference sequence). The ends lost 3 bases at V and 4 bases at J; junction bases unmatched: 7. The CDR3 runs to 14 residues. The CDR3 DNA is TGCAGTGCTAGGAAGGACAGGGTGAGCACTGAAGCTTTCTTT. Its translation is CSARKDRVSTEAFF.

This clonotype was observed a handful of times. The rearrangement joins TRBV25-1 to TRBJ1-2; D is unclear. V was cut by 1 base and J by 4 bases, with 7 bases left in between. The CDR3 consists of 13 residues. Germline assignment: CDR1 MGHDK and CDR2 SYGVNS. The CDR3 is CASSESRVYGYTF. In DNA, the CDR3 is TGTGCCAGCAGTGAATCAAGGGTCTATGGCTACACCTTC.

This clonotype was found many times. V and J are TRBV28 and TRBJ2-2, with TRBD2 as a possible D gene (5 bases). Germline loops: CDR1 MDHEN, CDR2 SYDVKM. The CDR3 is made up of 13 amino acids. Trimming shortened V by 9 bases and J by 0 bases, and 8 bases separated the two germline ends. CDR3 coding DNA: TGTGCCAGTAGAGCGGCGAACACCGGGGAGCTGTTTTTT. The encoded protein is CASRAANTGELFF. Drawing the rest from reference TRBV28 and TRBJ2-2, the complete variable domain is DVKVTQSSRYLVKRTGEKVFLECVQDMDHENMFWYRQDPGLGLRLIYFSYDVKMKEKGDIPEGYSVSREKKERFSLILESASTNQTSMYLCASRAANTGELFFGEGSRLTVL.

This clonotype was detected a few times. This chain joins TRBV24-1 and TRBJ2-5; D is unresolved. This CDR3 spans 14 amino acids. V was shortened by 2 bases and J by 1 base, with 7 bases between the two germline ends. Germline V gives CDR1 KGHDR, CDR2 SFDVKD. In nucleotides, the CDR3 is TGTGCCACCAGTGATTCCGCGGCCCAAGAGACCCAGTACTTC. It encodes CATSDSAAQETQYF.

This clonotype was seen many times. At one end the junction does not follow the germline gene, possibly because of a read error. This sequence joins TRBV20-1 and TRBJ2-5; 10 nucleotides match TRBD1. The V gene's germline CDR1 is DFQATT and CDR2 SNEGSKA (reference sequence). The CDR3 loop spans 15 amino acids. CDR3 coding DNA: TGCAGTGCTCACAATTGGGACAGGGGCCAAGAGACCCAGTGCTTC. Translating it yields CSAHNWDRGQETQCF.

This clonotype was recorded at least ten times. The chain combines TRBV7-9 with TRBJ2-7; TRBD1 agrees at 9 bases. This CDR3 comprises 14 residues. CDR1 is SEHNR and CDR2 is FQNEAQ in the germline V gene (reference sequence). Losses at the gene ends were 5 bases for V and 4 bases for J; bases not matched to a gene: 6. CDR3 sequence (DNA): TGTGCCAGCAGCATAAGACAGGGGGGGTACGAGCAGTACTTC. It translates to CASSIRQGGYEQYF.

This clonotype was observed many times. This sequence joins TRBV6-1 and TRBJ1-3; D remains unclear. With 8 bases removed from V and 2 bases from J, the gap between germline ends came to 13 bases. Germline values: CDR1 MNHNS, CDR2 SASEGT. The CDR3 consists of 14 residues. The CDR3 protein is CASSLSSPGNTIYF. The CDR3 nucleotides are TGTGCCAGCTCGCTGTCCAGTCCTGGAAACACCATATATTTT.

This clonotype was picked up many times. A read error may account for a junction end that differs from germline. The J gene is TRBJ1-1, the V gene TRBV29-1, with D tentatively TRBD1 (5 bases). Germline lookup yields CDR1 SQVTM and CDR2 ANQGSEA. CDR3 size: 12 residues. CDR3 in amino acids: CGGGSGNTEAFF. Here the CDR3 DNA reads TGTGGCGGGGGGTCCGGGAACACTGAAGCTTTCTTT.

This clonotype was observed a handful of times. The gene calls are TRBV12-3 or TRBV12-4 and TRBJ2-1, with D possibly TRBD1 on 5 matching bases. CDR3 length: 14 amino acids. Trimming took 8 bases from V and 8 from J, leaving 19 bases between them. The CDR3: CASHQTQGTDEQFF. CDR3 coding DNA: TGTGCCAGCCATCAAACCCAGGGCACCGATGAGCAGTTCTTC.

The gene calls are TRBV7-2 and TRBJ2-5; no definite D call. V was shortened by 0 bases and J by 5 bases, with 10 bases between the two germline ends. This CDR3 has 14 amino acids. CDR1 is SGHTA, CDR2 FQGNSA, per germline. Written as DNA, the CDR3 is TGTGCCAGCAGCTTAGCGGGCAGCCGGGAGACCCAGTACTTC. Translating gives CASSLAGSRETQYF.

This clonotype was seen many times. The chain carries TRBV3-1 and TRBJ1-2; the match to TRBD1 covers 9 bases. The junction had 12 bases not matched to a gene; V was cut back by 0 bases and J by 7 bases. The CDR3 spans 17 residues. Germline V gene data show CDR1 as LGHDT and CDR2 as YNNKEL (reference sequence). The CDR3: CASSQEGQGRGIVGYTF. Written as DNA, the CDR3 is TGTGCCAGCAGCCAAGAGGGACAGGGAAGGGGAATAGTTGGCTACACCTTC. The whole variable domain, remainder taken from reference TRBV3-1 and TRBJ1-2, is DTAVSQTPKYLVTQMGNDKSIKCEQNLGHDTMYWYKQDSKKFLKIMFSYNNKELIINETVPNRFSPKSPDKAHLNLHINSLELGDSAVYFCASSQEGQGRGIVGYTFGSGTRLTVV.

This clonotype was seen ten or more times. The J gene is TRBJ1-2, the V gene TRBV7-2, with TRBD1 identical over 8 bases. The CDR3 runs 14 residues. The trim removed 3 bases at V and 7 bases at J, leaving 7 bases unmatched. From germline, CDR1 is SGHTA and CDR2 FQGNSA. The CDR3 DNA sequence: TGTGCCAGCAGCTTGCCTCAGGGGGCGCTTGGCTACACCTTC. Its translation: CASSLPQGALGYTF. Full variable domain (rest looked up from reference TRBV7-2 and TRBJ1-2): GAGVSQSPSNKVTEKGKDVELRCDPISGHTALYWYRQSLGQGLEFLIYFQGNSAPDKSGLPSDRFSAERTGGSVSTLTIQRTQQEDSAVYLCASSLPQGALGYTFGSGTRLTVV.

This clonotype was counted many times. This chain connects TRBV20-1 to TRBJ2-3, with D uncertain. The CDR3 has 14 amino acids. Germline CDR1 DFQATT, CDR2 SNEGSKA (reference sequence). V dropped 4 bases and J dropped 2 bases, with 13 bases sitting between them. This chain's CDR3 is CSAMEPILTDTQYF. DNA of the CDR3: TGCAGTGCTATGGAGCCAATCCTCACAGATACGCAGTATTTT.

Many counts were recorded for this clonotype. The chain has TRBV27 and TRBJ1-2; TRBD1 matches 10 bases. The CDR3 spans 13 residues. Germline V lookup: CDR1 MNHEY, CDR2 SMNVEV (reference sequence). With 3 bases clipped from V and 7 bases from J, the junction kept 2 bases outside the gene matches. The CDR3 coding sequence is TGTGCCAGCAGTTTGGGACAGGGGTCTGGCTACACCTTC. Its protein is CASSLGQGSGYTF.

This chain uses TRBV30 with TRBJ2-3, with D possibly matching TRBD1 (6 bases). Germline V gives CDR1 GTSNPN, CDR2 SVGIG (reference sequence). This CDR3 is 14 amino acids long. V was clipped by 0 bases and J by 3 bases, with 10 bases between them. The CDR3 spells CAWSVTGLTDTQYF. In DNA form, the CDR3 reads TGTGCCTGGAGTGTTACAGGGCTGACAGATACGCAGTATTTT.

The CDR3, as DNA: TGTGCCACCAGCAGAGATCGTAAAAAGAGGGAGCAGTACTTC. It encodes CATSRDRKKREQYF. The chain couples TRBV15 to TRBJ2-7; D not certain. With 0 bases removed from V and 7 bases from J, the gap between germline ends came to 13 bases. Germline assignment: CDR1 LNHNV and CDR2 YYDKDF (reference sequence). The CDR3 contains 14 residues.

This clonotype was seen at least ten times. The genes are TRBV5-1 and TRBJ1-1; 9 nucleotides agree with TRBD1. Germline assignment: CDR1 SGHRS and CDR2 YFSETQ. The ends lost 4 bases at V and 4 bases at J; junction bases unmatched: 8. The CDR3 totals 15 residues. CDR3 residues: CASSPIQGASTEAFF. The CDR3, as DNA: TGCGCCAGCAGCCCGATACAGGGGGCGAGCACTGAAGCTTTCTTT.

Only a few counts were recorded for this clonotype. CDR3 loop: CASRQTGRRNQPQHF. The CDR3 nucleotides read TGCGCCAGCAGGCAAACAGGGAGGCGCAATCAGCCCCAGCATTTT. V and J are TRBV10-2 and TRBJ1-5, with D perhaps matching TRBD1 (6 bases). The ends were cut back, 6 bases at V and 2 bases at J, with 14 bases in the middle. The CDR3 runs to 15 residues. Germline assignment: CDR1 WSHSY and CDR2 SAAADI.

This clonotype was seen at least ten times. The rearrangement uses TRBV28 and TRBJ1-1; D is possibly TRBD1 (5 bases). Germline CDR1 and CDR2: MDHEN and SYDVKM. The CDR3 length is 16 residues. The germline V and J ends were trimmed by 2 bases and 4 bases, with 17 bases remaining between them. The CDR3 DNA is TGTGCCAGCAGTTTAGGAAGGGGAATTCTTAGCACTGAAGCTTTCTTT. Translated: CASSLGRGILSTEAFF.

There are many counts of this clonotype. CDR3 protein: CSASGLAFSYEQYF. CDR3 DNA sequence: TGCAGTGCTAGCGGACTAGCGTTCTCCTACGAGCAGTACTTC. V usage is TRBV20-1 and J usage is TRBJ2-7; 9 nucleotides match TRBD2. This CDR3 spans 14 amino acids. Germline V gene sequence: CDR1 DFQATT, CDR2 SNEGSKA (reference sequence). Losses at the gene ends were 3 bases for V and 0 bases for J; bases not matched to a gene: 3.

This clonotype has at least ten counts. The chain employs TRBV12-3 or TRBV12-4 and TRBJ1-1; 8 nucleotides line up with TRBD1. The trim removed 4 bases at V and 1 base at J, leaving 8 bases unmatched. The CDR3 spans 16 residues. In DNA, the CDR3 is TGTGCCAGCAGTTACCTGGGCGGGACAGGGAACACTGAAGCTTTCTTT. Protein: CASSYLGGTGNTEAFF.

At least ten counts were recorded for this clonotype. This rearrangement joins TRBV6-1 to TRBJ1-1; maybe TRBD1 (6 bases). The CDR3 runs to 12 residues. Germline V gene sequence: CDR1 MNHNS, CDR2 SASEGT. V lost 6 bases and J lost 5, with 10 bases in between. The CDR3 DNA reads as TGTGCCAGCAGGGACAGTGGGACTGAAGCTTTCTTT. Translation gives CASRDSGTEAFF.

The chain couples TRBV11-2 to TRBJ1-2; D may be TRBD1 (5 bases). V was pared by 7 bases and J by 3 bases, with 30 bases between. Germline lookup yields CDR1 SGHAT and CDR2 FQNNGV. This CDR3 spans 19 amino acids. The CDR3 region is CASTLNRQGSLWGHYGYTF. The CDR3 DNA follows: TGTGCCAGCACCCTGAATAGGCAGGGAAGCCTTTGGGGTCACTATGGCTACACCTTC.

The V gene is TRBV7-3, the J gene TRBJ2-7; no clear D gene. Germline V gives CDR1 SGHTA, CDR2 FQGTGA. V was clipped by 1 base and J by 3 bases, with 13 bases between them. This CDR3 is built from 15 residues. CDR3 loop: CASSLSPAIYYEQYF. In nucleotides, the CDR3 is TGTGCCAGCAGCTTAAGCCCGGCCATCTACTACGAGCAGTACTTC.

Comment on this clonotype: A much larger clone lies one base from this, so it may be a read error. The conserved closing phenylalanine or tryptophan is absent in this CDR3, likely reflecting a read error. DNA for the CDR3: TGTGCCATCAATGGGGGTGGGGGAGTCTCCTACGAGCAGTACTTA. Translation: CAINGGGGVSYEQYL. The rearrangement uses TRBV10-3 and TRBJ2-7; D possibly matches TRBD1 or TRBD2 (5 bases each). The germline gives CDR1 ENHRY, CDR2 SYGVKD. V dropped 7 bases and J dropped 0 bases, with 16 bases sitting between them. The CDR3 runs 15 residues.

The sample holds one count of this clonotype. Sequence at one end of the junction differs from germline and may be a read error. The V call is TRBV28, the J call TRBJ2-2; 9 bases agree with TRBD1. The CDR3 sequence is 17 residues long. The germline V gene has CDR1 MDHEN and CDR2 SYDVKM. CDR3 sequence reads: CASSRTGVGPYTGKLFF. DNA for the CDR3: TGTGCCAGCAGTAGGACAGGGGTTGGTCCTTACACCGGGAAGCTGTTTTTT.